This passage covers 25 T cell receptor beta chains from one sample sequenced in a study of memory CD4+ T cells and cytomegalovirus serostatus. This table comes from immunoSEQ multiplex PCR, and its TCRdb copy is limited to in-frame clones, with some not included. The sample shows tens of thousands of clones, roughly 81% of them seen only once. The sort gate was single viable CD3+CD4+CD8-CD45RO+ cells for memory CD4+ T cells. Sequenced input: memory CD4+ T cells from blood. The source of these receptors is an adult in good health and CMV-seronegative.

The CDR3 nucleotides are TGTGCCAGCAGCTTTAGCCCCGGGACAGGTAACACCGGGGAGCTGTTTTTT. This encodes CASSFSPGTGNTGELFF. The chain couples TRBV7-9 to TRBJ2-2, with 8 bases fitting TRBD1. V shed 3 bases, J shed 2 bases, and the junction held 8 bases outside the gene matches. This CDR3 has 17 residues. The germline V gene has CDR1 SEHNR and CDR2 FQNEAQ (reference sequence).

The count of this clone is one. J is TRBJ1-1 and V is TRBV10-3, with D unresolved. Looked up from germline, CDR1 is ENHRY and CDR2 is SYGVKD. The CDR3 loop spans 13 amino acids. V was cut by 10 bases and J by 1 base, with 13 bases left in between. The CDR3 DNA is TGTGCCACCTGTCTCGAGGGGAACACTGAAGCTTTCTTT. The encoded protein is CATCLEGNTEAFF.

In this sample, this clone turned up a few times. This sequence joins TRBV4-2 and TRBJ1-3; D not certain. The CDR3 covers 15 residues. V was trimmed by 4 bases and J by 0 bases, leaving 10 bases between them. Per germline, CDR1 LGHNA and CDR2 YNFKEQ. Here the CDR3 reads CASSRDLASGNTIYF. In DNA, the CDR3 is TGTGCCAGCAGCCGAGACCTTGCCTCTGGAAACACCATATATTTT.

The CDR3 is CASSLGTGLNYGYTF. Here the CDR3 DNA reads TGTGCCAGCAGCTTGGGAACAGGACTTAACTATGGCTACACCTTC. This chain joins TRBV5-6 and TRBJ1-2, with D possibly being TRBD1 (5 bases). CDR3 length: 15 amino acids. The germline CDR1 and CDR2 sequences are SGHDT and YYEEEE. Trimming stripped 0 bases from V and 1 base from J, with 10 bases between.

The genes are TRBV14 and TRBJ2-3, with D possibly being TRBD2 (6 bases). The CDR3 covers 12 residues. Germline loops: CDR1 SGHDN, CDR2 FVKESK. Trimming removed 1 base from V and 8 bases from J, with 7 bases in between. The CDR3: CASSQVGSTQYF. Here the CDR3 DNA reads TGTGCCAGCAGCCAAGTCGGGAGTACGCAGTATTTT.

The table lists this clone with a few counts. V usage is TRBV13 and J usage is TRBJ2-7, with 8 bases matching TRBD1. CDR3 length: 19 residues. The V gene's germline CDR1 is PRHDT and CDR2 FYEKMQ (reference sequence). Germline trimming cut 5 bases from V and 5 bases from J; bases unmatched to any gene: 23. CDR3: CASSHQLSQGAQLPNEQYF. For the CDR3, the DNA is TGTGCCAGCAGCCATCAGCTCTCGCAGGGGGCACAGCTCCCCAACGAGCAGTACTTC.

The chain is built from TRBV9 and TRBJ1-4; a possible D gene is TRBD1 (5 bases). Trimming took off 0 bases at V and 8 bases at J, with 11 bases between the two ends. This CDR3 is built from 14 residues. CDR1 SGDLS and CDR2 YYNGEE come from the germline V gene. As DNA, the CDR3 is TGTGCCAGCAGCGTAGACTGGGCAGGGGAAAAACTGTTTTTT. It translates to CASSVDWAGEKLFF.

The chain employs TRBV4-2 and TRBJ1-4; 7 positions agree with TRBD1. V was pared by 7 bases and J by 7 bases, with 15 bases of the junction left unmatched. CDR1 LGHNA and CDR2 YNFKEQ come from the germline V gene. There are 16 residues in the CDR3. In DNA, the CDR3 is TGTGCCAGCAAGGACACGAGACAGGGAGGGAGTGAAAAACTGTTTTTT. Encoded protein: CASKDTRQGGSEKLFF.

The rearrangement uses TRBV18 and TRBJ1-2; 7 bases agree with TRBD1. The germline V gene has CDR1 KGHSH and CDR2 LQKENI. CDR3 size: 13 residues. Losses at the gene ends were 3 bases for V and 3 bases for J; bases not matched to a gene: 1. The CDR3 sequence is CASSPGQDYGYTF. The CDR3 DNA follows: TGTGCCAGCTCACCCGGACAGGACTATGGCTACACCTTC.

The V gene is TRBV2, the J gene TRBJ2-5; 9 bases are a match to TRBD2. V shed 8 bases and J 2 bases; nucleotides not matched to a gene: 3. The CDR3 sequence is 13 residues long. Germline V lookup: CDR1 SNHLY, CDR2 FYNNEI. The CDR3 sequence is CASFSGSQETQYF. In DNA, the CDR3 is TGTGCCAGCTTTAGCGGGAGTCAAGAGACCCAGTACTTC.

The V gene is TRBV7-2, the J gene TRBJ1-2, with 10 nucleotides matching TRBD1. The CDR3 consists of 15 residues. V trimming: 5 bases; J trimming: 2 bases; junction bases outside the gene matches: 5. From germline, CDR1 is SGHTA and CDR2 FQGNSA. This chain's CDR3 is CASSPETGGNYGYTF. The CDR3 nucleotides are TGTGCCAGCAGCCCGGAGACAGGGGGCAACTATGGCTACACCTTC.

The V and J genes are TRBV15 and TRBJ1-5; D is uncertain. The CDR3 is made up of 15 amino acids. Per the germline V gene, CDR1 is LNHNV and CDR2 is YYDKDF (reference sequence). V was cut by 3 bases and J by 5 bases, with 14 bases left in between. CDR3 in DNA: TGTGCCACCAGCAGCGCTAAGGTCAATGATCAGCCCCAGCATTTT. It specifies CATSSAKVNDQPQHF.

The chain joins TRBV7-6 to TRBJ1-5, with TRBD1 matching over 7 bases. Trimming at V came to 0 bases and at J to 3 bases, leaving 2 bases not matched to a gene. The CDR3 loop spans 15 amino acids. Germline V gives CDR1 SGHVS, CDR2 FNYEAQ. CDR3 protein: CASSLATGHNQPQHF. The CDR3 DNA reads TGTGCCAGCAGCTTAGCGACAGGGCACAATCAGCCCCAGCATTTT.

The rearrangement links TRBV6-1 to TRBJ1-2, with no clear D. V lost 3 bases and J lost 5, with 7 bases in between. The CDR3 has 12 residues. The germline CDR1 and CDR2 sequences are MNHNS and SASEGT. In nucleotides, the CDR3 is TGTGCCAGCAGTGAGGGCTTATATGGCTACACCTTC. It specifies CASSEGLYGYTF.

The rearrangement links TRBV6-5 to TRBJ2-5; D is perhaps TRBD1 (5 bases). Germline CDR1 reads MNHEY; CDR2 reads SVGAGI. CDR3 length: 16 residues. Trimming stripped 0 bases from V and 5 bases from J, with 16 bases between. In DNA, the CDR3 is TGTGCCAGCAGTTACTCGATGGCACAGGAAGGGGAGACCCAGTACTTC. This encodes CASSYSMAQEGETQYF.

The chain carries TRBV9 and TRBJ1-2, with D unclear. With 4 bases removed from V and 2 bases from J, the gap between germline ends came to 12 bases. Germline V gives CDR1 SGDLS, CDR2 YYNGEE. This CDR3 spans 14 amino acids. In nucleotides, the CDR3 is TGTGCCAGCAGCTACGACGCGGGGAACTATGGCTACACCTTC. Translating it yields CASSYDAGNYGYTF.

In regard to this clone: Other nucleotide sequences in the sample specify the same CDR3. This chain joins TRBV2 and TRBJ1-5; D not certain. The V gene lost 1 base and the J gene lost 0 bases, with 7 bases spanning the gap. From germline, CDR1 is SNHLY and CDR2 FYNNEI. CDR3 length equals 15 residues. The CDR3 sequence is CASSEGLYSNQPQHF. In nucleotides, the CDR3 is TGTGCCAGCAGTGAAGGACTATATAGCAATCAGCCCCAGCATTTT.

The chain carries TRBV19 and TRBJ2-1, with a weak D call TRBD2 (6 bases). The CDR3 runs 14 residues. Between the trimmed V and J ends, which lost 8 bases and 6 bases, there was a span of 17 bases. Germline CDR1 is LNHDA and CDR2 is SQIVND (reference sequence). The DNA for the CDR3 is TGTGCCAGTCTCCACCGGGACTCAGGCAATGAGCAGTTCTTC. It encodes CASLHRDSGNEQFF.

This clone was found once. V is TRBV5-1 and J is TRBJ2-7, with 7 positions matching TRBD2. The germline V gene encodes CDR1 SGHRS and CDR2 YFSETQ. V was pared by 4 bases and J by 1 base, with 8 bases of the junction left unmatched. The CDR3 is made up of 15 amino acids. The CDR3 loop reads CASSLPRDYSYEQYF. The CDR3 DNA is TGCGCCAGCAGCCTACCCCGGGACTATTCCTACGAGCAGTACTTC.

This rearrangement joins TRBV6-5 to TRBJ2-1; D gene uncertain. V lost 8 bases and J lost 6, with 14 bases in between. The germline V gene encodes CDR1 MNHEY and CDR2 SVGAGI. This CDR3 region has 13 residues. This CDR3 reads CASRNPPSNEQFF. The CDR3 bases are TGTGCCAGCCGAAACCCACCCAGCAATGAGCAGTTCTTC.

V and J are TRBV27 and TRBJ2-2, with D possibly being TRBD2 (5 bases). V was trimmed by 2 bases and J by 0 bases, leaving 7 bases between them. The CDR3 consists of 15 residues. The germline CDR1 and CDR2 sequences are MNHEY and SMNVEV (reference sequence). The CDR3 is CASSLTGTNTGELFF. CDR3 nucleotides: TGTGCCAGCAGTTTAACCGGGACGAACACCGGGGAGCTGTTTTTT.

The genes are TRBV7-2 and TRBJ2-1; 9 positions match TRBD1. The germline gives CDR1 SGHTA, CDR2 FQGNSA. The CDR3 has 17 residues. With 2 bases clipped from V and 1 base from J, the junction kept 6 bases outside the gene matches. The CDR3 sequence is CASSLLGGTGSYNEQFF. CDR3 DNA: TGTGCCAGCAGCTTACTAGGCGGGACAGGGTCCTACAATGAGCAGTTCTTC.

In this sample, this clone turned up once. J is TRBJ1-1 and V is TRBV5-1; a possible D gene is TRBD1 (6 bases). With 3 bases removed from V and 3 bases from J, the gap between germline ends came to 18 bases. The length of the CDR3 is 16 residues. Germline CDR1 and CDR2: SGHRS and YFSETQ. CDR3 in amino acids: CASSSFRGRLDTEAFF. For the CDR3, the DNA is TGCGCCAGCAGCTCCTTCAGGGGAAGGCTAGACACTGAAGCTTTCTTT.

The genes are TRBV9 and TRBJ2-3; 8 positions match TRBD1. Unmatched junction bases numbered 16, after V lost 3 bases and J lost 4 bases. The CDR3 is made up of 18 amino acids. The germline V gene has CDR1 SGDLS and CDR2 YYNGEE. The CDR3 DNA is TGTGCCAGCAGCGCCCGCCTAGACAGGGGAGTTGCGGCAGATACGCAGTATTTT. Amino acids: CASSARLDRGVAADTQYF.

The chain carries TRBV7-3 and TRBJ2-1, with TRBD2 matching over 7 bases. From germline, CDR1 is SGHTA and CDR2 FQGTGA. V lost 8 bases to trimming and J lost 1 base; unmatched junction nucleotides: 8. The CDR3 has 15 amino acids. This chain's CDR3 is CASGRAGVSYNEQFF. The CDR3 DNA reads TGTGCCAGCGGTCGGGCGGGAGTTTCCTACAATGAGCAGTTCTTC.